The next 30 T cell receptor beta chains were all read from a single sample in a study of regulatory T cells in long-lasting Graves disease. Construction of TCR beta libraries relied on iRepertoire HTBI primers and on Arm-PCR targeting CDR3 regions. From the multiplex PCR reads, TCRdb called clonotypes with MiXCR, one entry per CDR3 protein. The sample carries over 450,000 distinct CDR3 sequences, roughly 21% recorded once. Time point: persistent/refractory GD, antithyroid drugs over 5 years with positive TRAb. Preparation of the TCR library used RNA extracted from PBMCs. The source was peripheral blood mononuclear cells (PBMCs), collected when the disease was refractory, from a patient treated with antithyroid drugs. The source is a female donor with Graves disease.

This clonotype was counted only a few times. The rearrangement links TRBV20-1 to TRBJ2-5, with 9 nucleotides matching TRBD1. V trimming: 3 bases; J trimming: 3 bases; junction bases outside the gene matches: 8. The germline gives CDR1 DFQATT, CDR2 SNEGSKA (reference sequence). CDR3 length: 15 amino acids. The CDR3 region is CSASAAGDREETQYF. DNA of the CDR3: TGCAGTGCTAGCGCCGCGGGGGACAGGGAAGAGACCCAGTACTTC.

This clonotype has a count of ten or more. The chain recombines TRBV5-1 with TRBJ2-4, with 11 nucleotides matching TRBD1. Trimming cost V 0 bases and J 11 bases; bases outside gene matches: 4. CDR1 is SGHRS, CDR2 YFSETQ, per germline. This CDR3 region has 14 residues. The chain's CDR3 is CASSLGDRGTFQYF. CDR3 nucleotides: TGCGCCAGCAGCTTGGGGGACAGGGGGACGTTTCAGTACTTC.

The V call is TRBV11-3, the J call TRBJ1-6, with 7 bases that match TRBD1. CDR3 length: 15 residues. Germline lookup yields CDR1 SGHNT and CDR2 YENEEA. V dropped 5 bases and J dropped 11; count of bases not matched to a gene: 12. CDR3: CASSQGVQGFTPLHF. The DNA of the CDR3 is TGTGCCAGCAGCCAAGGAGTACAGGGGTTTACACCCCTCCACTTT. The complete variable domain, with remaining parts taken from reference TRBV11-3 and TRBJ1-6, reads EAGVVQSPRYKIIEKKQPVAFWCNPISGHNTLYWYLQNLGQGPELLIRYENEEAVDDSQLPKDRFSAERLKGVDSTLKIQPAELGDSAVYLCASSQGVQGFTPLHFGNGTRLTVT.

A note on this clonotype: The junction shows a germline mismatch at one end, possibly a read error. CDR3 residues: CASTAGGISCEQYF. The DNA for the CDR3 is TGTGCCAGCACCGCCGGGGGGATCTCCTGCGAGCAGTACTTC. The chain couples TRBV25-1 to TRBJ2-7, with TRBD2 identical over 7 bases. Germline loops: CDR1 MGHDK, CDR2 SYGVNS. The CDR3 contains 14 residues.

V usage is TRBV28 and J usage is TRBJ2-1, with unresolved D. Germline V gene sequence: CDR1 MDHEN, CDR2 SYDVKM. V lost 0 bases to trimming and J lost 8 bases, with 2 bases between them. This CDR3 spans 11 amino acids. The CDR3 DNA reads TGTGCCAGCAGTTTATGGTATGAGCAGTTCTTC. Residues: CASSLWYEQFF.

The V gene is TRBV5-8, the J gene TRBJ1-1; 7 bases line up with TRBD1. The junction had 10 bases not matched to a gene; V was cut back by 5 bases and J by 0 bases. This CDR3 region has 16 residues. Germline V gene lookup returns CDR1 SGHTS and CDR2 YDEGEE. The CDR3 coding sequence is TGTGCCAGCAGGGAGGGTTGGACAGGCATGAACACTGAAGCTTTCTTT. Amino acids: CASREGWTGMNTEAFF.

This clonotype has just a few counts. The chain is built from TRBV19 and TRBJ2-7; D unclear. The V end lost 3 bases, the J end lost 3 bases, and 12 bases lay between the germline ends. Germline CDR1 reads LNHDA; CDR2 reads SQIVND (reference sequence). This CDR3 region has 14 residues. CDR3 DNA sequence: TGTGCCAGTAGTATCGACATCCAAGGCTACGAGCAGTACTTC. Amino acids: CASSIDIQGYEQYF. Supplemented by reference TRBV19 and TRBJ2-7, the full variable domain reads DGGITQSPKYLFRKEGQNVTLSCEQNLNHDAMYWYRQDPGQGLRLIYYSQIVNDFQKGDIAEGYSVSREKKESFPLTVTSAQKNPTAFYLCASSIDIQGYEQYFGPGTRLTVT.

This clonotype turned up a few times. This chain uses TRBV9 with TRBJ2-2; D possibly corresponds to TRBD1 (5 bases). The length of the CDR3 is 16 residues. Deletions cut 2 bases from V and 5 bases from J, with 16 bases between. The V gene's germline CDR1 is SGDLS and CDR2 YYNGEE. In DNA, the CDR3 is TGTGCCAGCAGCGTCCCCCCCGGGTCAGGGACCGGGGAGCTGTTTTTT. Residues: CASSVPPGSGTGELFF.

Many counts were recorded for this clonotype. The rearrangement links TRBV5-5 to TRBJ2-5, with 8 bases fitting TRBD1. V dropped 4 bases and J dropped 0; count of bases not matched to a gene: 8. The CDR3 has 16 amino acids. The V gene's germline CDR1 is SGHKS and CDR2 YYEKEE (reference sequence). CDR3 in DNA: TGTGCCAGCAGCCGCTGGACAGGGTTGCACCAAGAGACCCAGTACTTC. This gives the protein CASSRWTGLHQETQYF.

Remarks on this clonotype: Possible read error: a much larger clone is one base away. This chain links TRBV28 with TRBJ1-2, with TRBD1 matching over 7 bases. Germline V gives CDR1 MDHEN, CDR2 SYDVKM. The trim removed 7 bases at V and 2 bases at J, leaving 13 bases unmatched. The CDR3 spans 16 residues. The CDR3 loop reads CASTHQQGFANYGYTF. CDR3 in DNA: TGTGCCAGCACCCATCAACAGGGGTTTGCGAACTATGGCTACACCTTC.

The chain employs TRBV13 and TRBJ2-5, with D perhaps assigned TRBD1 or TRBD2 (6 bases each). The CDR3 extends over 14 amino acids. CDR1 and CDR2 from the germline V gene are PRHDT and FYEKMQ (reference sequence). The germline V and J ends were trimmed by 5 bases and 4 bases, with 14 bases remaining between them. The CDR3 is CASSAGTGAETQYF. As DNA, the CDR3 is TGTGCCAGCAGCGCCGGGACGGGGGCAGAGACCCAGTACTTC.

This clonotype showed up just a few times. This chain joins TRBV28 and TRBJ1-2; D remains unclear. Germline CDR1 reads MDHEN; CDR2 reads SYDVKM. The CDR3 is 13 amino acids. V lost 3 bases and J 1 base, leaving 6 bases between the germline ends. CDR3 sequence: CASSFPVNYGYTF. The CDR3, as DNA: TGTGCCAGCAGTTTCCCAGTTAACTATGGCTACACCTTC.

This clonotype was counted only a few times. The chain has TRBV6-2 or TRBV6-3 and TRBJ2-2; the D is unclear. Deletions cut 0 bases from V and 5 bases from J, with 7 bases between. Germline values: CDR1 MNHEY, CDR2 SVGEGT. This CDR3 is 14 amino acids long. The CDR3, as DNA: TGTGCCAGCAGTTACTCGCCAGTTACCGGGGAGCTGTTTTTT. It codes for CASSYSPVTGELFF.

This sequence joins TRBV12-3 or TRBV12-4 and TRBJ2-2; 11 nucleotides match TRBD2. Trimming cost V 5 bases and J 4 bases; bases outside gene matches: 9. CDR3 length equals 17 residues. This CDR3 reads CASSASTGTSGTGELFF. CDR3 DNA sequence: TGTGCCAGCAGTGCATCCACCGGGACTAGCGGCACCGGGGAGCTGTTTTTT.

Ten or more counts support this clonotype. This chain connects TRBV28 to TRBJ2-5; D possibly corresponds to TRBD2 (5 bases). Germline V lookup: CDR1 MDHEN, CDR2 SYDVKM. The length of the CDR3 is 13 residues. The V end lost 4 bases, the J end lost 3 bases, and 9 bases lay between the germline ends. CDR3 in amino acids: CASSSSLEETQYF. For the CDR3, the DNA is TGTGCCAGCAGTTCTAGCCTCGAAGAGACCCAGTACTTC.

Concerning this clonotype itself: A read error may explain this, as a much larger clone is one base away. This CDR3 is missing its conserved last phenylalanine or tryptophan, likely due to a read error. The rearrangement links TRBV30 to TRBJ2-5; the D gene is possibly TRBD2 (7 bases). The germline CDR1 and CDR2 sequences are GTSNPN and SVGIG (reference sequence). Trimming stripped 5 bases from V and 4 bases from J, with 14 bases between. CDR3 size: 13 residues. CDR3 bases: TGTGCCTGGTCAAGGGGGGGTAGAGAGACCCAGTACTGC. Translation gives CAWSRGGRETQYC.

The table lists this clonotype with a few counts. The rearrangement links TRBV2 to TRBJ2-6; 8 bases are a match to TRBD1. The CDR3 covers 18 residues. Germline V gene data show CDR1 as SNHLY and CDR2 as FYNNEI. The V segment lost 5 bases and the J segment 0 bases; nucleotides outside the gene matches: 9. CDR3 residues: CASSSGTGALSGANVLTF. For the CDR3, the DNA is TGTGCCAGCAGTTCCGGGACAGGAGCACTCTCTGGGGCCAACGTCCTGACTTTC. Looking up the rest from reference TRBV2 and TRBJ2-6 gives the full variable domain: EPEVTQTPSHQVTQMGQEVILRCVPISNHLYFYWYRQILGQKVEFLVSFYNNEISEKSEIFDDQFSVERPDGSNFTLKIRSTKLEDSAMYFCASSSGTGALSGANVLTFGAGSRLTVL.

Of note for this clonotype: Possible read error: a much larger clone is one base away. V is TRBV28 and J is TRBJ2-2, with 9 bases identical to TRBD1. Germline trimming cut 1 base from V and 1 base from J; bases unmatched to any gene: 13. Germline CDR1 reads MDHEN; CDR2 reads SYDVKM. The CDR3 consists of 20 residues. The CDR3 coding sequence is TGTGCCAGCAGTTTATATACGACAGAGACAGGGGGACTGAACACCGGGGAGCTGTTTTTT. Protein: CASSLYTTETGGLNTGELFF.

About this clonotype: A junction boundary mismatches the germline segment, possibly from a read error. The V gene is TRBV9, the J gene TRBJ2-7; TRBD2 matches at 9 bases. The length of the CDR3 is 14 residues. The germline gives CDR1 SGDLS, CDR2 YYNGEE. CDR3 amino acids: CASSGGGAGGEQCF. CDR3 DNA: TGTGCCAGCAGCGGCGGGGGGGCAGGAGGCGAGCAGTGCTTC.

This clonotype was detected ten times or more. This chain uses TRBV2 with TRBJ2-7; D is unclear. The CDR3 has 14 amino acids. The germline V and J ends were trimmed by 4 bases and 4 bases, with 14 bases remaining between them. Germline V gene lookup returns CDR1 SNHLY and CDR2 FYNNEI. The CDR3 sequence is CASSAGLLGYEQYF. DNA for the CDR3: TGTGCCAGCAGTGCCGGGCTTTTGGGGTACGAGCAGTACTTC.

A few counts support this clonotype. The V call is TRBV3-1, the J call TRBJ1-5; D remains ambiguous. Trimming removed 0 bases at V and 3 bases at J, with 6 bases between. From germline, CDR1 is LGHDT and CDR2 YNNKEL (reference sequence). The CDR3 runs to 14 residues. CDR3 DNA: TGTGCCAGCAGCCAAGACTTGAACAATCAGCCCCAGCATTTT. Amino acid sequence: CASSQDLNNQPQHF.

This sequence joins TRBV5-1 and TRBJ2-7; either TRBD1 or TRBD2 may supply D (5 bases each). The length of the CDR3 is 16 residues. The germline gives CDR1 SGHRS, CDR2 YFSETQ. Trimming left V 4 bases short and J 2 bases short, with 19 bases between. CDR3 region: CASSPSGAPNPYEQYF. CDR3 in DNA: TGCGCCAGCAGCCCCTCCGGGGCCCCGAACCCCTACGAGCAGTACTTC.

The J gene is TRBJ1-2, the V gene TRBV12-3 or TRBV12-4, with unresolved D. Trimming removed 8 bases from V and 8 bases from J, with 15 bases in between. The CDR3 sequence is 12 residues long. The CDR3 DNA sequence: TGTGCCAGCGGGTGGGGTTCGCGAGGCTACACCTTC. It translates to CASGWGSRGYTF.

This clonotype was seen a handful of times. This chain uses TRBV30 with TRBJ1-1, with TRBD1 as a possible D gene (5 bases). Germline loops: CDR1 GTSNPN, CDR2 SVGIG (reference sequence). The CDR3 runs 15 residues. Trimming took off 0 bases at V and 4 bases at J, with 15 bases between the two ends. The CDR3 DNA sequence: TGTGCCTGGAGTGTGGGGCAGGGAGCCCCCACTGAAGCTTTCTTT. The encoded protein is CAWSVGQGAPTEAFF.

The rearrangement uses TRBV4-1 and TRBJ1-2; D is perhaps TRBD1 (5 bases). V lost 4 bases, J lost 4 bases, and 10 bases lay in between. The CDR3 is made up of 13 amino acids. Germline loops: CDR1 MGHRA, CDR2 YSYEKL. CDR3 bases: TGCGCCAGCAGCCCCAGGGTTTTCTATGGCTACACCTTC. It yields the protein CASSPRVFYGYTF.

Regarding this clonotype: A much more abundant neighbour one base away suggests this may be a read error. The V and J genes are TRBV11-2 and TRBJ2-7; 10 bases align to TRBD1. Germline loops: CDR1 SGHAT, CDR2 FQNNGV. Trimming cost V 4 bases and J 9 bases; bases outside gene matches: 6. The CDR3 extends over 13 amino acids. The CDR3: CASSSRDRGGQYF. Here the CDR3 DNA reads TGTGCCAGCAGCTCCCGGGACAGGGGCGGGCAGTACTTC.

This clonotype was seen repeatedly, ten times or more. The J gene is TRBJ1-1, the V gene TRBV27; TRBD1 matches at 9 bases. The trim removed 5 bases at V and 5 bases at J, leaving 9 bases unmatched. There are 15 residues in the CDR3. CDR1 MNHEY and CDR2 SMNVEV come from the germline V gene (reference sequence). The CDR3 DNA is TGTGCCAGCAGTACCGGGACAGGGCCATGGACTGAAGCTTTCTTT. Protein sequence: CASSTGTGPWTEAFF.

This clonotype was seen a handful of times. The CDR3 coding sequence is TGTGCCAGCAGCCAGAGTGGGGGAACCCAGTACTTC. Translating it yields CASSQSGGTQYF. The V gene is TRBV3-1, the J gene TRBJ2-5, with D perhaps given as TRBD1 or TRBD2 (5 bases each). Looked up from germline, CDR1 is LGHDT and CDR2 is YNNKEL (reference sequence). V lost 3 bases, J lost 8 bases, and 10 bases lay in between. The CDR3 contains 12 residues.

This clonotype was counted at least ten times. The chain has TRBV11-3 and TRBJ2-7; TRBD2 matches at 7 bases. The J segment lost 3 bases and the V segment lost 1 base, leaving 3 bases of the junction unmatched. The CDR3 totals 14 residues. Germline loops: CDR1 SGHNT, CDR2 YENEEA. Written as DNA, the CDR3 is TGTGCCAGCAGCTTAGGGAGGGACTACTACGAGCAGTACTTC. This codes for CASSLGRDYYEQYF.

This clonotype was seen ten or more times. CDR3 residues: CASSLRPSINQPQHF. DNA for the CDR3: TGTGCCAGCAGTTTGAGGCCCTCCATCAATCAGCCCCAGCATTTT. The chain uses TRBV27 and TRBJ1-5; no firm D call. In germline, CDR1 is MNHEY, CDR2 SMNVEV (reference sequence). The CDR3 is made up of 15 amino acids. Trimming took 3 bases from V and 3 from J, leaving 12 bases between them.